One T cell receptor (beta chain) is described in this entry. The antigen is undetermined. Trimming shortened V by 7 bases and J by 2 bases, and 8 bases separated the two germline ends. The V gene's germline CDR1 is SEHNR and CDR2 FQNEAQ (reference sequence). This CDR3 is 13 amino acids long. Noted treatment: roughly 20 received Ad26.COV2.S at low or high dose, single or two shots; about five received placebo; per-sample allocation not given. Collection of samples fell on day 63 after the first vaccine or placebo injection. The shot given was an Ad26 vector that makes Wuhan-strain SARS-CoV-2 spike. Some clones are missing from TCRdb's copy, which holds only in-frame ones; the method was immunoSEQ multiplex PCR. The table shows about 400,000 clones, with 80% to 90% occurring only once. This record comes from a study of Ad26.COV2.S vaccination and SARS-CoV-2 variants. Study-wide context: Once, or twice with 56 days between doses, Ad26.COV2.S was given intramuscularly. Study-wide results and caveats: Quantification of TCR breadth and depth may have yielded underestimates of total T cell responses. The placebo group had lower spike-specific TCR breadth than the vaccine recipients did.

This rearrangement joins TRBV7-9 to TRBJ1-4, with D perhaps TRBD1 (6 bases). The source of this sequence is a person aged 18 to 59 who received the Ad26.COV2.S COVID-19 vaccine or a placebo. Material: peripheral blood, obtained in a trial of Ad26.COV2.S vaccine versus placebo. In DNA form, the CDR3 reads TGTGCCAGCATGGGGGCGACTAATGAAAAACTGTTTTTT. As protein: CASMGATNEKLFF.